Below, 21 T cell receptor beta chains from the same sample are listed, as sequenced in a study of cytomegalovirus exposure and HLA in healthy donors. It was with 60 Vbeta and 13 Jbeta primers that the PCR ran. The table came from immunoSEQ multiplex PCR; TCRdb's copy has only in-frame clones and leaves some out. The sample consists of roughly 200,000 clones, 70% to 85% of them appearing once. Sequenced input: PBMCs. The receptors derive from a woman aged 55 to 70 in good health and CMV-seropositive.

This chain joins TRBV7-9 and TRBJ2-7; 7 bases are shared with TRBD1. Germline values: CDR1 SEHNR, CDR2 FQNEAQ (reference sequence). CDR3 length: 15 residues. J lost 2 bases, V lost 2 bases, and 6 bases had no gene match. The CDR3: CASSLYLQGPYEQYF. The CDR3 region has the DNA TGTGCCAGCAGCTTATACCTACAGGGGCCCTACGAGCAGTACTTC. The full variable domain, with the rest looked up from reference TRBV7-9 and TRBJ2-7, is DTGVSQNPRHKITKRGQNVTFRCDPISEHNRLYWYRQTLGQGPEFLTYFQNEAQLEKSRLLSDRFSAERPKGSFSTLEIQRTEQGDSAMYLCASSLYLQGPYEQYFGPGTRLTVT.

The table lists this clone with a few counts. The chain links TRBV30 to TRBJ2-5, with 10 bases identical to TRBD1. The DNA matches TRBJ2-7 better at its end, which makes the J call doubtful. The CDR3 is 15 amino acids. Germline V CDR1 and CDR2: GTSNPN, SVGIG (reference sequence). CDR3 in amino acids: CAWSFGTGVSYEQYF. The CDR3, as DNA: TGTGCCTGGAGTTTCGGGACAGGGGTCTCCTACGAGCAGTACTTC.

This clone occurred once. The V gene is TRBV20-1, the J gene TRBJ2-7; no firm D call. Looked up from germline, CDR1 is DFQATT and CDR2 is SNEGSKA (reference sequence). The CDR3 has 11 amino acids. Trimming left V 5 bases short and J 1 base short, with 6 bases between. The CDR3 region has the DNA TGCAGTGCTTTTTCATCCTACGAGCAGTACTTC. Translating it yields CSAFSSYEQYF.

V gene TRBV5-1 combines with J gene TRBJ2-7; TRBD2 might be the D (5 bases). The germline V gene encodes CDR1 SGHRS and CDR2 YFSETQ. Trimming left V 4 bases short and J 3 bases short, with 8 bases between. This CDR3 has 12 amino acids. CDR3 loop: CASSGGLYEQYF. Here the CDR3 DNA reads TGCGCCAGCAGCGGAGGACTCTACGAGCAGTACTTC.

The CDR3: CASRTDRGDNQPQHF. In nucleotides, the CDR3 is TGTGCCAGCAGAACCGACAGGGGGGACAATCAGCCCCAGCATTTT. The chain recombines TRBV6-6 with TRBJ1-5, with 9 positions matching TRBD1. The trim removed 6 bases at V and 3 bases at J, leaving 6 bases unmatched. The V gene's germline CDR1 is MNHNY and CDR2 SVGAGI (reference sequence). CDR3 size: 15 residues.

The J gene is TRBJ2-7, the V gene TRBV28; 7 bases map to TRBD1. Germline V CDR1 and CDR2: MDHEN, SYDVKM. With V trimmed by 6 bases and J by 6 bases, 14 bases remained unmatched. CDR3 length: 15 residues. The CDR3 loop is CASSRWGQSWGEQYF. DNA for the CDR3: TGTGCCAGCAGCCGGTGGGGACAGAGTTGGGGCGAGCAGTACTTC.

The genes are TRBV11-3 and TRBJ2-1; a weak D match, TRBD2 (5 bases). Germline V lookup: CDR1 SGHNT, CDR2 YENEEA. The CDR3 runs to 16 residues. Trimming left V 0 bases short and J 0 bases short, with 9 bases between. CDR3 coding DNA: TGTGCCAGCAGCTTAGACCAGCGGAGCTCCTACAATGAGCAGTTCTTC. Residues: CASSLDQRSSYNEQFF.

This chain joins TRBV28 and TRBJ2-1, with a possible D match to TRBD1 (6 bases). The CDR3 has 15 residues. V lost 2 bases, J lost 2 bases, and 10 bases lay in between. Per germline, CDR1 MDHEN and CDR2 SYDVKM. The CDR3 reads CASSLRAGAYNEQFF. CDR3 nucleotides: TGTGCCAGCAGTTTACGGGCAGGGGCCTACAATGAGCAGTTCTTC.

In this sample, this clone turned up once. The V gene is TRBV11-2, the J gene TRBJ2-3; D might be TRBD1 (5 bases). The CDR3 extends over 15 amino acids. V was trimmed by 1 base and J by 2 bases, leaving 10 bases between them. Germline V lookup: CDR1 SGHAT, CDR2 FQNNGV. The CDR3 spells CASSLGGRDTDTQYF. For the CDR3, the DNA is TGTGCCAGCAGCTTAGGGGGCAGAGACACAGATACGCAGTATTTT.

This clone was found a few times. V gene TRBV5-1 combines with J gene TRBJ1-2; D ambiguous. This CDR3 is built from 16 residues. Germline loops: CDR1 SGHRS, CDR2 YFSETQ. V lost 4 bases to trimming and J lost 4 bases, with 20 bases between them. CDR3 in DNA: TGCGCCAGCAGCCCCAGTGGGGATAGAGGAGGCTATGGCTACACCTTC. Amino acid sequence: CASSPSGDRGGYGYTF.

This rearrangement joins TRBV5-1 to TRBJ2-2; possibly TRBD2 for D (5 bases). V was trimmed by 1 base and J by 5 bases, leaving 15 bases between them. The CDR3 has 16 residues. Looked up from germline, CDR1 is SGHRS and CDR2 is YFSETQ. The CDR3 protein is CASSLNGVEVTGELFF. The CDR3 nucleotides are TGCGCCAGCAGCTTGAATGGGGTGGAGGTAACCGGGGAGCTGTTTTTT.

V and J are TRBV5-1 and TRBJ2-1, with 7 bases identical to TRBD2. After removal of 2 bases from V and 9 bases from J, the junction contained 11 bases not matched to a gene. The CDR3 totals 15 residues. Germline CDR1 is SGHRS and CDR2 is YFSETQ. The CDR3 nucleotides read TGCGCCAGCAGCTTTGAAGCGGGGCTCAGGGTTGAGCAGTTCTTC. Translating gives CASSFEAGLRVEQFF.

The rearrangement links TRBV7-2 to TRBJ2-3; 12 positions agree with TRBD2. This CDR3 contains 17 residues. V was pared by 0 bases and J by 8 bases, with 9 bases of the junction left unmatched. Per the germline V gene, CDR1 is SGHTA and CDR2 is FQGNSA. The CDR3 nucleotides are TGTGCCAGCAGCTTAGCAGGGCTAGCGGGAGGGCCGGGTACGCAGTATTTT. Amino acid sequence: CASSLAGLAGGPGTQYF.

This clone was recorded only once. J is TRBJ1-3 and V is TRBV28; D ambiguous. V was shortened by 8 bases and J by 1 base, with 15 bases between the two germline ends. The CDR3 extends over 15 amino acids. Per the germline V gene, CDR1 is MDHEN and CDR2 is SYDVKM. The CDR3 nucleotides read TGTGCCAGCGCCCCCCCCGCAGTTTCTGGAAACACCATATATTTT. It specifies CASAPPAVSGNTIYF.

The chain links TRBV7-6 to TRBJ2-7; D may be TRBD2 (6 bases). The CDR3 spans 15 residues. V shed 3 bases and J shed 6 bases, with 18 bases lying between them. The germline V gene has CDR1 SGHVS and CDR2 FNYEAQ. The CDR3 bases are TGTGCCAGCAGCTTGGCAGCGGGCGGCGGATTCGAGCAGTACTTC. This encodes CASSLAAGGGFEQYF.

The chain couples TRBV5-4 to TRBJ1-2; a possible D gene is TRBD1 (6 bases). Germline-derived CDR1 and CDR2 are SGHNT and YYREEE (reference sequence). The CDR3 consists of 14 residues. Trimming removed 4 bases at V and 5 bases at J, with 15 bases between. This CDR3 reads CASSPLRTDYGYTF. CDR3 sequence (DNA): TGTGCCAGCAGCCCCCTGAGGACAGATTATGGCTACACCTTC.

This clone occurred a few times. The chain links TRBV6-5 to TRBJ2-3; unclear D gene. CDR1 and CDR2 (germline): MNHEY, SVGAGI. V gave up 8 bases and J gave up 1 base, with 13 bases separating them. This CDR3 region has 14 residues. CDR3 sequence: CASGARSGTDTQYF. CDR3 nucleotides: TGTGCCAGCGGTGCTAGGTCGGGCACAGATACGCAGTATTTT.

This clone has just a few counts. The chain is built from TRBV10-1 and TRBJ2-1; 9 nucleotides line up with TRBD2. Germline V gives CDR1 WNHNN, CDR2 SYGVQD (reference sequence). V lost 2 bases, J lost 2 bases, and 13 bases stayed unmatched. The CDR3 covers 19 residues. CDR3 DNA sequence: TGCGCCAGCAGTGAGGCGTCTAGCGGGAACCGTTCAACCTACAATGAGCAGTTCTTC. This codes for CASSEASSGNRSTYNEQFF.

A few counts support this clone. The rearrangement uses TRBV29-1 and TRBJ1-2; D uncertain. Germline CDR1 is SQVTM and CDR2 is ANQGSEA. V lost 5 bases and J lost 8, with 12 bases in between. The CDR3 totals 11 residues. CDR3 in DNA: TGCAGCGTTACGGGTCCCCAGGGCTACACCTTC. Translation gives CSVTGPQGYTF.

The rearrangement joins TRBV6-5 to TRBJ1-6; TRBD1 might be the D (5 bases). This CDR3 has 14 amino acids. Germline V gene lookup returns CDR1 MNHEY and CDR2 SVGAGI. V lost 2 bases, J lost 10 bases, and 12 bases lay in between. The CDR3 loop is CASSYITQGSPLHF. CDR3 nucleotide sequence: TGTGCCAGCAGTTACATTACTCAGGGATCACCCCTCCACTTT.

This clone was seen a single time. This chain uses TRBV6-1 with TRBJ1-1, with a weak D call TRBD1 (6 bases). Germline V lookup: CDR1 MNHNS, CDR2 SASEGT. Deletions cut 2 bases from V and 4 bases from J, with 17 bases between. This CDR3 region has 16 residues. The CDR3 coding sequence is TGTGCCAGCAGTGAAATTCAGGGGCCGGGGAGCACTGAAGCTTTCTTT. Translated, it gives CASSEIQGPGSTEAFF.